This T cell receptor (beta chain) comes out of a study of cytomegalovirus exposure and HLA in healthy donors. Background on the study: From donors who were HLA-typed, an early data release held around 85 million unique TCRs.

Regarding the study as a whole: When analyzed later, a missense DCLRE1C variant was found to be linked to TCR beta V- and J-gene trimming.

Germline CDR1 is MNHEY and CDR2 is SMNVEV (reference sequence). J gave up 4 bases and V 5 bases, and 12 bases lay outside the gene matches. CDR3 length: 17 residues. Primers: 60 Vbeta forward and 13 Jbeta reverse. TCRdb's table, derived via immunoSEQ multiplex PCR, lists solely in-frame clones and lacks some. The data show around 130,000 clones, over 75% seen once. The sample holds a few counts of this clone. Antigen unknown. Sequencing was done on a sample of PBMCs. The receptor was derived from a woman aged 18 to 35 in good health and CMV-seronegative. The J gene is TRBJ2-1, the V gene TRBV27, with TRBD2 identical over 9 bases. In DNA, the CDR3 is TGTGCCAGCAGTCCTCTTTTCTTAGCGGGGGATTACAATGAGCAGTTCTTC. This translates into CASSPLFLAGDYNEQFF.